The text below deals with one T cell receptor beta chain. It was RNA transcripts that yielded the amplified TCR beta CDR3 regions. The HTBI primer set served for first-round RT-PCR of the TCR CDR3. In TCRdb, the multiplex PCR reads were re-called with MiXCR into one record per CDR3 protein. The sample lists 600,000 or so distinct CDR3 sequences; about 16% were seen once. The data stem from a study of T cells in Graves' hyperthyroidism and ophthalmopathy. Germline CDR1 is SGHNT and CDR2 is YYREEE (reference sequence). With 0 bases clipped from V and 0 bases from J, the junction kept 5 bases outside the gene matches. CDR3 size: 18 residues. It was 10 ml of fresh peripheral blood that supplied the PBMCs.

The clonotype was recovered from a woman under 40 with Graves' hyperthyroidism. Sequenced input: blood. The genes are TRBV5-4 and TRBJ2-6; 8 nucleotides agree with TRBD1. The DNA for the CDR3 is TGTGCCAGCAGCTTGGCGGGACAGGAATTCTCTGGGGCCAACGTCCTGACTTTC. Protein product: CASSLAGQEFSGANVLTF.